The clone carrying this TCR beta chain came up a few times. What it binds is unknown. The treatment here: oral pan-JAK inhibitor, 5-10 mg twice daily. The entry originates in a study of CD8+ T cells in alopecia areata. Deletions cut 8 bases from V and 6 bases from J, with 14 bases between. This CDR3 has 13 amino acids. Looked up from germline, CDR1 is GTSNPN and CDR2 is SVGIG (reference sequence). Study-level results: Scalp clonality, along with expanded CD8+ clones among the top 100, was significantly decreased by tofacitinib.

Sequencing used cDNA as its template, made by extracting RNA and reverse transcribing it. Only in-frame clones appear in the TCRdb table, and some are missing; sequencing was by immunoSEQ multiplex PCR. The table records 150,000 to 200,000 clones, roughly three fifths of them present only once. The origin of this receptor is a human donor with alopecia areata. The genes are TRBV30 and TRBJ2-6; a possible D gene is TRBD1 (5 bases). This specimen consisted of CD4+ T cells sorted from blood, obtained at week 49, from a patient treated with tofacitinib. CDR3 nucleotide sequence: TGTGCCAAATCTCAGACAGCGGCCAACGTCCTGACTTTC. Protein product: CAKSQTAANVLTF.